The next 14 T cell receptor beta chains were all read from a single sample in a study of blood T cells in healthy people across ages. The authors ran a second PCR of about 7 to 11 cycles using a sample-barcoded 5' primer and a J-beta primer mix. TCRdb reprocessed the 5' RACE reads via MiXCR and lists one record per CDR3 protein. The data hold about 720,000 distinct CDR3 sequences, with 20% to 25% observed a single time. These data were likewise used in another study, on T cells of mothers and their children.

The sequenced material came from blood. These receptors all come from a boy aged 5-17 years in good health.

The V gene is TRBV20-1, the J gene TRBJ2-5; D is undetermined. The DNA end is a closer match to TRBJ2-7, so the J assignment may be wrong. Germline loops: CDR1 DFQATT, CDR2 SNEGSKA (reference sequence). The CDR3 has 15 residues. DNA of the CDR3: TGCAGTGCTAGAGATCCCGAACAGACCCCCTACGAGCAGTACTTC. Encoded protein: CSARDPEQTPYEQYF.

This clonotype occurred a few times. J is TRBJ1-2 and V is TRBV7-9; D may be TRBD1 (5 bases). The germline gives CDR1 SEHNR, CDR2 FQNEAQ (reference sequence). V was cut by 0 bases and J by 4 bases, with 6 bases left in between. This CDR3 is built from 13 residues. This CDR3 is CASSLATGYGYTF. The CDR3 bases are TGTGCCAGCAGCTTAGCAACAGGCTATGGCTACACCTTC.

The rearrangement links TRBV29-1 to TRBJ2-3; 14 bases align to TRBD2. The V segment lost 7 bases and the J segment 6 bases; nucleotides outside the gene matches: 15. CDR1 is SQVTM, CDR2 ANQGSEA, per germline. There are 17 residues in the CDR3. This chain's CDR3 is CSAPRLAGGLFLDTQYF. The CDR3 bases are TGCAGCGCCCCAAGACTAGCGGGAGGGCTTTTCTTGGATACGCAGTATTTT.

The chain uses TRBV18 and TRBJ2-2, with D uncertain. Between the trimmed V and J ends, which lost 2 bases and 3 bases, there was a span of 7 bases. CDR3 length equals 14 residues. Germline assignment: CDR1 KGHSH and CDR2 LQKENI. CDR3 region: CASSPFRDTGELFF. In nucleotides, the CDR3 is TGTGCCAGCTCACCATTCCGGGACACCGGGGAGCTGTTTTTT.

In this sample, this clonotype turned up a few times. The chain links TRBV5-1 to TRBJ1-3; no definite D call. Trimming took 8 bases from V and 2 from J, leaving 11 bases between them. Germline V lookup: CDR1 SGHRS, CDR2 YFSETQ. CDR3 length equals 13 residues. The CDR3 spells CASTLGPGNTIYF. In nucleotides, the CDR3 is TGCGCCAGTACACTCGGCCCTGGAAACACCATATATTTT.

The rearrangement links TRBV7-2 to TRBJ1-4; TRBD1 matches at 8 bases. The J segment lost 7 bases and the V segment lost 5 bases, leaving 6 bases of the junction unmatched. From germline, CDR1 is SGHTA and CDR2 FQGNSA. The CDR3 sequence is 14 residues long. The CDR3 loop is CASSRQGASEKLFF. The CDR3 nucleotides read TGTGCCAGCAGCCGGCAGGGGGCGTCTGAAAAACTGTTTTTT. The full variable domain, in which reference TRBV7-2 and TRBJ1-4 provide the parts outside the CDR3, is GAGVSQSPSNKVTEKGKDVELRCDPISGHTALYWYRQSLGQGLEFLIYFQGNSAPDKSGLPSDRFSAERTGGSVSTLTIQRTQQEDSAVYLCASSRQGASEKLFFGSGTQLSVL.

This clonotype showed up just a few times. The chain recombines TRBV18 with TRBJ2-7, with D maybe TRBD2 (6 bases). CDR3 length: 14 amino acids. The V end lost 6 bases, the J end lost 7 bases, and 19 bases lay between the germline ends. CDR1 KGHSH and CDR2 LQKENI come from the germline V gene. DNA for the CDR3: TGTGCCAGCTCCCCCCGGGACGGCGGGGAGGAGCAGTACTTC. Translating it yields CASSPRDGGEEQYF.

This clonotype was detected only a few times. CDR3 protein: CASSGTTRGLTDTQYF. The CDR3 DNA reads TGTGCCAGCAGTGGGACAACCAGGGGGCTCACAGATACGCAGTATTTT. The gene calls are TRBV25-1 and TRBJ2-3, with TRBD1 matching over 8 bases. Germline loops: CDR1 MGHDK, CDR2 SYGVNS. The CDR3 is made up of 16 amino acids. V lost 4 bases and J lost 2; bases outside the gene matches: 8.

There are many counts of this clonotype. The rearrangement uses TRBV7-2 and TRBJ2-2; 7 positions agree with TRBD2. Trimming cost V 0 bases and J 4 bases; bases outside gene matches: 2. The CDR3 contains 15 residues. Germline lookup yields CDR1 SGHTA and CDR2 FQGNSA. This CDR3 reads CASSLAGGSTGELFF. In nucleotides, the CDR3 is TGTGCCAGCAGCTTAGCTGGCGGGAGCACCGGGGAGCTGTTTTTT.

This clonotype was detected a few times. The chain employs TRBV18 and TRBJ1-5, with D possibly being TRBD1 (6 bases). Germline V gene sequence: CDR1 KGHSH, CDR2 LQKENI. Trimming removed 2 bases from V and 1 base from J, with 9 bases in between. The CDR3 totals 15 residues. CDR3 sequence (DNA): TGTGCCAGCTCACCAGGACAGATAAGCAATCAGCCCCAGCATTTT. It encodes CASSPGQISNQPQHF.

Only a few counts were recorded for this clonotype. This rearrangement joins TRBV29-1 to TRBJ2-7; weak D call: TRBD2 (5 bases). The CDR3 contains 13 residues. Germline CDR1 reads SQVTM; CDR2 reads ANQGSEA. Trimming left V 5 bases short and J 2 bases short, with 13 bases between. The CDR3 reads CSVLKGLTYEQYF. The DNA for the CDR3 is TGCAGCGTTTTGAAAGGACTGACCTACGAGCAGTACTTC.

This clonotype has more than one count but fewer than ten. This sequence joins TRBV18 and TRBJ2-5; no clear D. Judging by the DNA end, TRBJ2-7 fits better; the J call may be wrong. The CDR3 runs to 13 residues. The germline V gene encodes CDR1 KGHSH and CDR2 LQKENI. CDR3 nucleotide sequence: TGTGCCAGCTCACCGGGGTGGTCGGACGAGCAGTACTTC. The encoded protein is CASSPGWSDEQYF.

This chain connects TRBV24-1 to TRBJ2-7; D is undetermined. Trimming cost V 4 bases and J 3 bases, with 9 bases left between them. CDR1 and CDR2 (germline): KGHDR, SFDVKD. This CDR3 contains 13 residues. This CDR3 reads CATSDSMLYEQYF. The CDR3 nucleotides are TGTGCCACCAGTGACAGCATGCTCTACGAGCAGTACTTC.

This clonotype was detected a few times. The rearrangement joins TRBV5-6 to TRBJ2-1; 9 bases agree with TRBD2. The DNA end lines up better with TRBJ2-5; the J call may be wrong. Germline V CDR1 and CDR2: SGHDT, YYEEEE. The CDR3 has 18 amino acids. The CDR3 DNA follows: TGTGCCAGCAGCTCCTATTTAGGACTAGCGAGGATCCAAGAGACCCAGTACTTC. This codes for CASSSYLGLARIQETQYF.